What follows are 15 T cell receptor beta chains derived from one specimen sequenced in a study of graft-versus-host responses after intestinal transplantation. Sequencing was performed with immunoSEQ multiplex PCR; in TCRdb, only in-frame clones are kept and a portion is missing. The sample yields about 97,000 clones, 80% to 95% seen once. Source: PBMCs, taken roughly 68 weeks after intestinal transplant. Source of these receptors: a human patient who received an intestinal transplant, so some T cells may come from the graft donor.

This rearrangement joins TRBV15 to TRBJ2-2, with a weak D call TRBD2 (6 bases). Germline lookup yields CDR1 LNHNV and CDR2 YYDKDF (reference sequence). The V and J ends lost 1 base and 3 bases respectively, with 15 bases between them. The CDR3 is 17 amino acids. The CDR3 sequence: CATSRGESGTYTGELFF. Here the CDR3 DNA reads TGTGCCACCAGCAGAGGGGAGTCGGGGACTTACACCGGGGAGCTGTTTTTT.

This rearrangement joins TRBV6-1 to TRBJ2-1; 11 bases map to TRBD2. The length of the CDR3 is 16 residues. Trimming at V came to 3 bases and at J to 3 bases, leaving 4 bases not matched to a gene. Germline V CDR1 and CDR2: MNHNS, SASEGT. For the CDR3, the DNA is TGTGCCAGCAGTGAGAGTAGCGGGGGGGGCTACAATGAGCAGTTCTTC. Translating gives CASSESSGGGYNEQFF.

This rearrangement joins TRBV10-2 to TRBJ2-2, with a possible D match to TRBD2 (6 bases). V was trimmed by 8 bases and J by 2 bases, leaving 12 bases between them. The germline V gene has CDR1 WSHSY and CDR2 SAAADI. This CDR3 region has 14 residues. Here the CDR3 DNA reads TGCGCCAGCGGGGAGGACGGTAACACCGGGGAGCTGTTTTTT. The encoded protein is CASGEDGNTGELFF.

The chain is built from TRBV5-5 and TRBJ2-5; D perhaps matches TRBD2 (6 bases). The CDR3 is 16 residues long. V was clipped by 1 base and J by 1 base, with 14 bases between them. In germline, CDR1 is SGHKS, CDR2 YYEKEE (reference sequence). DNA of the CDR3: TGTGCCAGCAGCTTGATAGCGGACACGATCCAAGAGACCCAGTACTTC. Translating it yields CASSLIADTIQETQYF.

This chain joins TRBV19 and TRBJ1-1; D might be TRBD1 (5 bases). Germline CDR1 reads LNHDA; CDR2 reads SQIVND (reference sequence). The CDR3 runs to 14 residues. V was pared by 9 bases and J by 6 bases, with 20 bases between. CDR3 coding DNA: TGTGCCAGCCAGGTTGGGGGGAGGACGGCTGAAGCTTTCTTT. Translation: CASQVGGRTAEAFF. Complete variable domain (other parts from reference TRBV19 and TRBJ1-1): DGGITQSPKYLFRKEGQNVTLSCEQNLNHDAMYWYRQDPGQGLRLIYYSQIVNDFQKGDIAEGYSVSREKKESFPLTVTSAQKNPTAFYLCASQVGGRTAEAFFGQGTRLTVV.

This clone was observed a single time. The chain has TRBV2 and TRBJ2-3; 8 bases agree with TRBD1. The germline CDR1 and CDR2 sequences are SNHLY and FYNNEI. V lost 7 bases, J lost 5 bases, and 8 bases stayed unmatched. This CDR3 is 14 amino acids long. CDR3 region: CASNRDTGGDTQYF. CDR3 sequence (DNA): TGTGCCAGCAACCGAGATACAGGGGGAGATACGCAGTATTTT.

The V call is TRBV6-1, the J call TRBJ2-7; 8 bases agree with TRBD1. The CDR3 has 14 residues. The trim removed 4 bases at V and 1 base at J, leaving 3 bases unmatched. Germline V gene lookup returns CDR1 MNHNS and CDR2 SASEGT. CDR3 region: CASSARDRSYEQYF. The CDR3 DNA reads TGTGCCAGCAGTGCCCGGGACAGGTCCTACGAGCAGTACTTC.

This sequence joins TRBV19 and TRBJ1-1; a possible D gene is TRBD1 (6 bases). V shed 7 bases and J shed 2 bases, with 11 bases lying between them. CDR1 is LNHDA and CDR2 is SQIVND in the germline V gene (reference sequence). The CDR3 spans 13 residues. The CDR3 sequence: CASKGHPNTEAFF. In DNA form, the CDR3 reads TGTGCCAGTAAGGGACATCCTAACACTGAAGCTTTCTTT.

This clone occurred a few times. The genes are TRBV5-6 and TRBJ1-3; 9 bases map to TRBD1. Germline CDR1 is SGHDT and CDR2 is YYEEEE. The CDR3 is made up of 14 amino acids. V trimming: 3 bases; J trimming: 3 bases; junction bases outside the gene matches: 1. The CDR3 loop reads CASSWDRVGNTIYF. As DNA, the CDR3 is TGTGCCAGCAGCTGGGACAGGGTTGGAAACACCATATATTTT. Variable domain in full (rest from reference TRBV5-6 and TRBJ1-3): DAGVTQSPTHLIKTRGQQVTLRCSPKSGHDTVSWYQQALGQGPQFIFQYYEEEERQRGNFPDRFSGHQFPNYSSELNVNALLLGDSALYLCASSWDRVGNTIYFGEGSWLTVV.

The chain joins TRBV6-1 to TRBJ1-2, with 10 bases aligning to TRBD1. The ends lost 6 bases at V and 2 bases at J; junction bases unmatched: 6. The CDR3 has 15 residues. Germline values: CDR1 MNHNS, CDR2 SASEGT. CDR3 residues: CASRLQDRGNYGYTF. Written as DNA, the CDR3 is TGTGCCAGCAGACTCCAGGACAGGGGGAACTATGGCTACACCTTC.

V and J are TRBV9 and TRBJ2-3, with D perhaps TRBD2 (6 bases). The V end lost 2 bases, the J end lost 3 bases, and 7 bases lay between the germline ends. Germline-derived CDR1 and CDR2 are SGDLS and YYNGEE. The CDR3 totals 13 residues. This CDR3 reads CASSVRGTDTQYF. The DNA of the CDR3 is TGTGCCAGCAGCGTCCGGGGGACAGATACGCAGTATTTT.

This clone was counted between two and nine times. The CDR3 bases are TGCGCCAGCAAAGGGCAGGGCACTAATGAAAAACTGTTTTTT. This gives the protein CASKGQGTNEKLFF. The genes are TRBV10-2 and TRBJ1-4; D possibly corresponds to TRBD1 (5 bases). This CDR3 has 14 amino acids. Between the trimmed V and J ends, which lost 7 bases and 2 bases, there was a span of 11 bases. The V gene's germline CDR1 is WSHSY and CDR2 SAAADI.

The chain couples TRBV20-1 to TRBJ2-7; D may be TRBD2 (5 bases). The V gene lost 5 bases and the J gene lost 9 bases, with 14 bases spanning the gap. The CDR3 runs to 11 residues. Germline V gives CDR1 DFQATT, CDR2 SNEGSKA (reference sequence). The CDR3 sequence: CSAPGPGGQYF. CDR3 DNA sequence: TGCAGTGCTCCCGGGCCCGGAGGGCAGTACTTC.

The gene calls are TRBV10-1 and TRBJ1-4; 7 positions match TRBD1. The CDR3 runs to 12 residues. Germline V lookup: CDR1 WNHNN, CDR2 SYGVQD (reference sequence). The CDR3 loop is CSNRGKGEKLFF. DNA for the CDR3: TGCTCCAACAGGGGCAAAGGGGAAAAACTGTTTTTT.

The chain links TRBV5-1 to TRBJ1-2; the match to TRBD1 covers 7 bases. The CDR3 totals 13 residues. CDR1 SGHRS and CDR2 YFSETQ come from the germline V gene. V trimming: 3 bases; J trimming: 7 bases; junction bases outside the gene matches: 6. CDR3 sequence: CASSSDRALGYTF. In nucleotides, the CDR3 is TGCGCCAGCAGCTCCGACAGGGCCCTTGGCTACACCTTC.